This TCR beta chain was observed in a study of T cell repertoires in cytomegalovirus infection. About the research overall: Recently identified HLA-C-restricted CMV epitopes were among the peptides used. Public TCR beta signatures marked donors with CMV infection and the matching HLA.

As concerns this clonotype: What it binds is unknown.

TCRdb re-called the reads through MiXCR, storing one row per CDR3 protein. Among 28,000 or so distinct CDR3 sequences listed, under 20% were seen once. The TCR originated in a human donor in good health (CMV status not recorded). Some clones in this sample may be carry-over from other donors' samples. The sequencing here drew on CD8+ T cells from cultured PBMCs, taken from culture after CMV antigen stimulation.

As DNA, the CDR3 is TGTGCCAGCAGTTATAACCTTTCGCCTAGAAACACCATATATTTT. It encodes CASSYNLSPRNTIYF. The J gene is TRBJ1-3, the V gene TRBV6-5; D is undetermined. Germline CDR1 and CDR2: MNHEY and SVGAGI. This CDR3 contains 15 residues. The V end was cut by 3 bases, the J end by 5 bases, with 14 bases between.